This T cell receptor (beta chain) came from a study of OX40 agonist ivuxolimab in advanced cancers. In the study overall: Ivuxolimab, an antibody that agonizes OX40 (CD134), was administered to the patients. The patients received ivuxolimab by intravenous route every 2 weeks at 0.01 to 10 mg/kg. Each dose-escalation patient presented with hepatocellular carcinoma, melanoma, renal cell or head and neck cancer.

Germline values: CDR1 GTSNPN, CDR2 SVGIG (reference sequence). Trimming pared 3 bases from V and 3 bases from J, leaving 33 bases between. This CDR3 has 20 residues. Study-wide results and caveats: At 0.1 to 3.0 mg/kg, CD4+ and CD8+ blood T cells expanded clonally by week 6.

Note on this clone: What it binds is not known.

Clones were sequenced by immunoSEQ multiplex PCR, and TCRdb holds only the in-frame ones, with some missing. Here the sample spans 30,000 or so clones, roughly 80% being singletons. The receptor's source is an adult with an advanced solid tumor such as melanoma, head and neck, liver or kidney cancer. The input for sequencing was CD4+ or CD8+ T cells sorted from blood, taken in a trial of the OX40 agonist ivuxolimab. The genes are TRBV30 and TRBJ2-7, with D possibly matching TRBD2 (6 bases). DNA for the CDR3: TGTGCCTGGAGGGCAACAAGGGGCAGGGAGGTTTTTTTGCGGAGCTACGAGCAGTACTTC. It codes for CAWRATRGREVFLRSYEQYF.